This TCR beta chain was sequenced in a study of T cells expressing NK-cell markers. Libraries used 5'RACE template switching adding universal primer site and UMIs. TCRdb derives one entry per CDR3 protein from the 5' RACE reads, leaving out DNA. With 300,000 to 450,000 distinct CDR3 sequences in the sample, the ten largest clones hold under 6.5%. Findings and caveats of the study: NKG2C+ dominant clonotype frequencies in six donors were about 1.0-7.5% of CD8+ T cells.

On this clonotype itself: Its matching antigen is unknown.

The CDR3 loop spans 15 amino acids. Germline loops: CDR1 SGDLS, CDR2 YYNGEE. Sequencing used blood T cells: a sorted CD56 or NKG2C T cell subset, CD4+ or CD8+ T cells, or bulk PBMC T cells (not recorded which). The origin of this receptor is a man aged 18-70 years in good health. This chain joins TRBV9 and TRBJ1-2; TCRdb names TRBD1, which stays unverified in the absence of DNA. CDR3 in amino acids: CASSGQGSTGYGYTF.